Included here is one T cell receptor (beta chain) sequence, with context. Its recognized antigen is unknown. Base qualities are not provided; no much larger clone lies one nucleotide away. Other DNA sequences of this sample code for an identical CDR3. The study profiled bulk TCR beta-chain repertoires in matched peripheral blood, tumor and adjacent normal breast tissue taken from about 15 patients with early-stage breast cancer. Before surgery, roughly 4.5-10 mL of whole blood was collected into EDTA tubes and then processed within 2 hours. Ficoll-Paque centrifugation in SepMate-50 tubes was used to isolate peripheral blood mononuclear cells. PBMCs were cryopreserved in aliquots of roughly 2 to 4.5 million cells in roughly 90% FBS with approximately 10% DMSO and kept in liquid nitrogen. The Qiagen AllPrep DNA/RNA Mini kit was used for genomic DNA extraction. These data are taken from a study of early stage breast cancer tumors (dated by TCRdb to about 2017). In the study overall: Of the 16 invasive breast tumors, about a dozen were found to be estrogen receptor-positive, progesterone receptor-positive and HER2-negative. A total of some 2.6 million templates, representing 1,097,674 unique clonotypes, were detected across all samples. Of the approximately twelve ER+/PR+/HER2- tumors, eight were classified as invasive ductal carcinomas and four as invasive lobular carcinomas. On average, each sample had 8 to 10-fold read coverage.

Each sample was amplified in two independent genomic DNA replicates, using 0.4 to 0.6 ug for blood and 1.5 ug for tumor or normal breast. Following the manufacturer's instructions, the ImmunoSeq Intro kit was used to carry out TCRB sequencing on genomic DNA. Multiplex PCR ran 30 to 40 cycles with proprietary primers and spike-in control sequences for absolute quantification. Single-end 150-bp reads were used to sequence an 87-bp fragment covering the CDR3 and the flanking V and J genes. Seven samples, with two replicates for each sample, were multiplexed per lane of an Illumina MiSeq using version 3.0 chemistry. The study's own analysis went as follows. The vendor's proprietary pipeline processed the raw data and merged both replicates into a single result for each sample. Productive rearrangements sharing the V-gene family, CDR3 amino acid sequence and J-gene segment were defined as clonotypes. Clonality was computed as 1 minus the normalized Shannon entropy (Pielou evenness) of TCRB abundances. To estimate T cell density, the total number of templates was divided by the number of input cells, which was inferred from the amount of DNA input. Recon with default parameters was used to estimate total repertoire diversity and clonality. A clonotype was considered tumor-enriched if its abundance in tumor exceeded 0.1% and was at least 32-fold higher than its abundance in normal breast. TCRdb obtained this table from immuneACCESS and retained in-frame rearrangements with V and J assigned. These tables miss some clones; where compared with another copy, unresolved V genes account for less than half of the shortfall, and the remainder is unexplained. V and J calls and clone size come straight from that table; D and trimming were deduced from the DNA. A total of some 30,000 clones appear in this sample, approximately 85% of them only once. The ten largest clones capture over 8.5% of the sample.

From its cysteine to its phenylalanine, the CDR3 spans 15 amino acids. Only the CDR3 DNA is retained, 45 bases long and in frame from the first base. Trimming accounts for 0 bases at V and 3 bases at J, while the number of junction bases matched to no gene is 3. Per the germline V gene, SGHRS is the CDR1 and YFSETQ is the CDR2. The paper as a whole reports these results and caveats: Repertoires from blood resembled normal breast more closely than tumor, and using blood as a reference for each tissue separated tumor from normal in most of the 16 patients. Chain pairing and functional markers such as CD4, CD8 and FOXP3 were missed by bulk genomic DNA sequencing of unsorted cells. Compared with adjacent normal breast tissue, tumors had higher clonality and around 2.5-fold greater T cell density. Because the cohort was small, analysis by tumor subtype was not possible. Enriched TCRB sequences shared across patients were mostly commonly generated sequences, unlikely to play an important role in the tumor microenvironment.

The chain employs TRBV5-1 and TRBJ2-7, and TRBD2 matches 10 of the central bases. Sequences were obtained from blood. The TCR sequence derives from a person aged 50 to 59 with breast cancer. The CDR3 protein: CASSLEASGGYEQYF. In nucleotide form, the sequence is TGCGCCAGCAGCTTGGAAGCTAGCGGGGGCTACGAGCAGTACTTC.